The present T cell receptor (beta chain) was sequenced within a study of spatial heterogeneity in lung cancer. Study as a whole: On average, each unique TCR and UMI combination appeared more than ten times in raw reads.

Trimming removed 4 bases from V and 0 bases from J; junction bases left unmatched: 6. Germline V gene lookup returns CDR1 MGHRA and CDR2 YSYEKL. The CDR3 sequence is 16 residues long. TCRdb called the 5' RACE reads again in MiXCR, with one record for every CDR3 protein. This sample has 7,500 to 10,000 distinct CDR3 sequences, with around half found just once. Time point in this sample: sample taken at primary tumor resection. From tumor, nontumor lung or frozen PBMC, whole RNA was taken unsorted for sequencing. About this clonotype itself: Its antigen remains unidentified.

The study, taken as a whole, reports: It was found that expanded intratumoral alpha and beta TCR counts tracked tumor mutation counts.

The J gene is TRBJ2-3, the V gene TRBV4-1, with 8 bases lining up with TRBD2. This specimen was lung tumor tissue, taken at surgery. The TCR originated in a female donor with early-stage non-small cell lung cancer. The CDR3 nucleotides read TGCGCCAGCAGCCCAGAGGGCGGGGGGAGCACAGATACGCAGTATTTT. Amino acids: CASSPEGGGSTDTQYF.